Presented here are 4 T cell receptor beta chains from one specimen sequenced in a study of T-cell reconstitution after alpha-beta-depleted transplantation in children. Unique molecular identifiers were incorporated when the TCRbeta library was constructed. TCRdb reanalysed the PCR reads using MiXCR and keeps one entry per CDR3 protein. The sample carries about 610,000 distinct CDR3 sequences, 10% recorded once. The input for sequencing was PBMCs from the stem cell graft donor, taken from the stem cell graft. These receptors originate from a human donor who donated a stem cell graft to a child with acute myeloid leukemia.

The chain carries TRBV21-1 and TRBJ1-2. TRBV21-1 is a pseudogene segment. The CDR3 loop spans 17 amino acids. The CDR3, as DNA: TGTGCCAGCAGCATTGCAGGGCCACGTCTCTCTAAGGGTGGCTACACCTTC. It encodes CASSIAGPRLSKGGYTF.

J is TRBJ1-1 and V is TRBV20-1; D perhaps matches TRBD1 (6 bases). This CDR3 is built from 13 residues. With 6 bases removed from V and 4 bases from J, the gap between germline ends came to 15 bases. In germline, CDR1 is DFQATT, CDR2 SNEGSKA (reference sequence). This chain's CDR3 is CSATQGLSTEAFF. In nucleotides, the CDR3 is TGCAGTGCCACCCAGGGGCTCAGCACTGAAGCTTTCTTT.

The CDR3 coding sequence is TGTGCCAGCAGTCGGACTAGCGGGAGCTGGGAGCAGTACTTC. This translates into CASSRTSGSWEQYF. The chain links TRBV12-3 or TRBV12-4 to TRBJ2-7, with 13 bases fitting TRBD2. The CDR3 runs 14 residues. The ends lost 5 bases at V and 7 bases at J; junction bases unmatched: 5.

The V call is TRBV7-9, the J call TRBJ2-5; D is uncertain. The V gene's germline CDR1 is SEHNR and CDR2 FQNEAQ (reference sequence). Trimming shortened V by 3 bases and J by 3 bases, and 8 bases separated the two germline ends. The length of the CDR3 is 13 residues. The CDR3 coding sequence is TGTGCCAGCAGCTTTCGAGAAAAAGAGACCCAGTACTTC. As protein: CASSFREKETQYF.